This T cell receptor beta chain was sequenced in a study of T cells in localized non-small cell lung cancer. V gave up 6 bases and J gave up 0 bases; unmatched junction bases: 11. The CDR3 contains 18 residues. Germline CDR1 MNHGY, CDR2 SAAAGT. Study-wide points: Among the tissues sampled, uninvolved adjacent lung had the highest T cell clonality, above tumor.

Remarks on this clone: Its antigen is as yet unknown.

Profiling relied on immunoSEQ multiplex PCR, and the TCRdb table lists in-frame clones only, not all of them. The data show thousands of clones, 25% to 35% seen once. The sample in question was normal lung tissue next to the tumor, obtained before any cancer treatment. This receptor was identified in a man aged 40 to 69 with stage I lung adenocarcinoma. V and J are TRBV6-8 and TRBJ2-1; TRBD1 agrees at 10 bases. The CDR3 loop reads CASRDRGRLASSYNEQFF. CDR3 coding DNA: TGTGCCAGCAGAGACAGGGGGCGTTTGGCCAGCTCCTACAATGAGCAGTTCTTC.